This T cell receptor beta chain was found in a study of blood T cell repertoires in COVID-19. At the level of the study: PBMCs, B-cell-depleted T cells, or T cells were the source of the cDNA or gDNA that made up the material.

This clone was observed a single time. The length of the CDR3 is 16 residues. Germline values: CDR1 SGDLS, CDR2 YYNGEE. The ends were cut back, 0 bases at V and 0 bases at J, with 12 bases in the middle. Profiling relied on immunoSEQ multiplex PCR, and the TCRdb table lists in-frame clones only, not all of them. The sample includes around 73,000 clones, approximately 80% seen only once; the top ten take under 3%. The sample taken for sequencing was peripheral blood. V and J are TRBV9 and TRBJ1-1; maybe TRBD1 (5 bases). The sequence was obtained from a man between 65 and 85 years old with COVID-19, enrolled during active disease. CDR3 region: CASSVGGNTLNTEAFF. The CDR3 DNA reads TGTGCCAGCAGCGTAGGGGGCAACACTCTGAACACTGAAGCTTTCTTT.